Following are 14 T cell receptor beta chains from one sample sequenced in a study of Tregs in tolerant kidney transplant recipients. Libraries were prepared by immunoSEQ multiplex PCR; TCRdb keeps only in-frame clonotypes and omits some of them. Here the sample table reports 2,500 to 3,500 clones. FACS sorting followed an approximately six-day coculture of CFSE-labeled recipient PBMCs with irradiated graft donor PBMCs. These receptors have no known antigen. The material sequenced was CD8+ T cells from blood cultured with allogeneic cells, taken before the transplant. The receptors were sampled from a human patient who received a combined kidney and bone marrow transplant.

Note on this clone: Sequencing ends 3 residues short of the CDR3 end; the germline J gene provides the rest. The rearrangement joins TRBV10-3 to TRBJ2-5, with D perhaps matching TRBD1 (6 bases). CDR3 length: 13 residues. V shed 3 bases and J shed 7 bases, with 12 bases lying between them. Germline loops: CDR1 ENHRY, CDR2 SYGVKD. CDR3: CAISEGGPRTQYF. CDR3 bases read: TGTGCCATCAGTGAAGGGGGTCCTCGGACC.

Points on this clone: The read terminates 3 residues ahead of where the CDR3 ends, so the germline J gene completes it. The chain is built from TRBV12-3 or TRBV12-4 and TRBJ2-2, with 7 nucleotides matching TRBD1. J lost 10 bases, V lost 6 bases, and 5 bases had no gene match. This CDR3 has 12 amino acids. CDR3 DNA, as far as it was read: TGTGCCAGCAGCTTTACAGGGGCGGAG. Its protein product is CASSFTGAE. In full, the CDR3 reads CASSFTGAELFF.

On this clone: Read data end 3 residues before the CDR3 end; the end is taken from the germline J gene. The chain recombines TRBV4-2 with TRBJ2-7; D is possibly TRBD1 (5 bases). Germline CDR1 is LGHNA and CDR2 is YNFKEQ. Trimming took off 0 bases at V and 2 bases at J, with 14 bases between the two ends. This CDR3 is 16 amino acids long. CDR3 protein: CASSQDMAGFPYEQYF. Partial CDR3 DNA: TGTGCCAGCAGCCAAGATATGGCAGGGTTTCCCTACGAG.

With respect to this clone: The DNA ends 3 residues before the CDR3 does, and the rest of the CDR3 is filled in from the germline J gene. This chain links TRBV13 with TRBJ2-7, with a weak D call TRBD1 (7 bases). CDR1 PRHDT and CDR2 FYEKMQ come from the germline V gene (reference sequence). This CDR3 region has 14 residues. The V end was cut by 5 bases, the J end by 4 bases, with 15 bases between. Incomplete CDR3 DNA: TGTGCCAGCAGCGGGCGGGACAGTTTATACGAG. It yields the protein CASSGRDSLYE. The entire CDR3 reads CASSGRDSLYEQYF.

Concerning this clone: The CDR3 end is not reached by the read, which stops 3 residues before it; the germline J gene fills it in. The J gene is TRBJ2-7, the V gene TRBV28; 8 bases are shared with TRBD2. The V and J ends lost 7 bases and 3 bases, in that order; junction bases with no gene match: 5. The CDR3 sequence is 13 residues long. Germline CDR1 and CDR2: MDHEN and SYDVKM. The DNA read from the CDR3 is TGTGCCAGCATTCCTAGCGGGCACTACGAG. Translated: CASIPSGHYE. The whole CDR3 reads CASIPSGHYEQYF.

Comment on this clone: The DNA ends 3 residues before the CDR3 does, and the rest of the CDR3 is filled in from the germline J gene. The chain combines TRBV5-4 with TRBJ2-7, with TRBD1 identical over 8 bases. Unmatched junction bases numbered 6, after V lost 4 bases and J lost 0 bases. The germline V gene has CDR1 SGHNT and CDR2 YYREEE (reference sequence). This CDR3 comprises 15 residues. The DNA read from the CDR3 is TGTGCCAGCAGCCCGGGACAGGCGCCCTCCTACGAG. This sequence encodes CASSPGQAPSYE. The full CDR3 is CASSPGQAPSYEQYF.

Concerning this clone itself: Coverage ceases 3 residues before the CDR3 finishes, and the germline J gene fills in the end. V is TRBV7-9 and J is TRBJ2-7, with 7 positions matching TRBD1. Germline-derived CDR1 and CDR2 are SEHNR and FQNEAQ (reference sequence). This CDR3 has 15 amino acids. The junction had 13 bases not matched to a gene; V was cut back by 6 bases and J by 5 bases. CDR3 DNA, as far as it was read: TGTGCCAGCAGTTCGCAGGGGGTGCGGGCCGACGAG. Residues: CASSSQGVRADE. The whole CDR3 protein reads CASSSQGVRADEQYF.

About this clone: Relative to the germline gene, one junction end is altered; a read error may explain this. Read data end 3 residues before the CDR3 end; the end is taken from the germline J gene. The chain joins TRBV4-2 to TRBJ2-1; 7 positions match TRBD1. Germline loops: CDR1 LGHNA, CDR2 YNFKEQ. The CDR3 totals 13 residues. The CDR3 sequence is CASSQDRGHEQFF. Incomplete CDR3 DNA: TGCGCCAGCAGCCAAGATAGGGGGCATGAG.

To note about this clone: The CDR3 is cut off 3 residues early in the read; its end comes from the germline J gene. This chain joins TRBV14 and TRBJ1-6; possible D gene TRBD1, 6 bases. The CDR3 extends over 14 amino acids. V lost 3 bases and J lost 8, with 11 bases in between. CDR1 and CDR2 (germline): SGHDN, FVKESK. The CDR3 reads CASSHPGQHSPLHF. CDR3 DNA, as far as it was read: TGTGCCAGCAGCCACCCCGGACAGCATTCACCC.

On this clone: The sequenced fragment ends 3 residues before the CDR3 boundary, so the rest is inferred from the germline J gene. The rearrangement uses TRBV3-1 (or the pseudogene TRBV3-2) and TRBJ2-4, with a tentative D call TRBD2 (6 bases). Trimming removed 4 bases from V and 3 bases from J, with 10 bases in between. Germline CDR1 reads LGHDT; CDR2 reads YNNKEL (reference sequence). CDR3 size: 14 residues. CDR3 residues: CASSLGAGKNIQYF. CDR3 DNA (partial): TGTGCCAGCAGCCTTGGAGCGGGCAAAAACATT.

With regard to this clone: The CDR3 end lies 3 residues beyond the end of the read and is filled in from the germline J gene. The chain employs TRBV7-9 and TRBJ2-7, with 8 bases matching TRBD2. There are 15 residues in the CDR3. Germline V lookup: CDR1 SEHNR, CDR2 FQNEAQ (reference sequence). V gave up 5 bases and J gave up 0 bases; unmatched junction bases: 6. CDR3 bases read: TGTGCCAGCAGCACCGCGGGGGGCCTCTCCTACGAG. It yields the protein CASSTAGGLSYE. The whole CDR3 protein is CASSTAGGLSYEQYF.

For this clone: The read is 3 residues too short to cover the CDR3 end, so that end is filled in from the germline J gene. The gene calls are TRBV5-1 and TRBJ2-5; 8 nucleotides agree with TRBD2. The CDR3 spans 15 residues. Germline trimming cut 4 bases from V and 4 bases from J; bases unmatched to any gene: 9. Germline loops: CDR1 SGHRS, CDR2 YFSETQ. The CDR3 sequence: CASSPWSGGRETQYF. CDR3 bases read: TGCGCCAGCAGCCCCTGGAGCGGGGGTCGAGAGACC.

Its frequency marks this clone as medium-sized. The CDR3 goes on 3 residues after the read ends, and that part is filled in from the germline J gene. This chain joins TRBV28 and TRBJ2-7, with 9 bases identical to TRBD2. Looked up from germline, CDR1 is MDHEN and CDR2 is SYDVKM. CDR3 length equals 15 residues. The trim removed 1 base at V and 2 bases at J, leaving 3 bases unmatched. The covered CDR3 bases are TGTGCCAGCAGTTTATATAGCGGGAGAACCTACGAG. Its translation is CASSLYSGRTYE. The whole CDR3 protein is CASSLYSGRTYEQYF.

A remark on this clone: The read comes to an end 3 residues before the CDR3 does, leaving the germline J gene to fill in the end. The rearrangement uses TRBV7-6 and TRBJ1-1; maybe TRBD1 (5 bases). Trimming left V 1 base short and J 2 bases short, with 14 bases between. The CDR3 extends over 16 amino acids. Germline values: CDR1 SGHVS, CDR2 FNYEAQ. Partial CDR3 DNA: TGTGCCAGCAGCTTAGAAGGGGAGCGGGCTAACACTGAA. Its protein product is CASSLEGERANTE. The whole CDR3 reads CASSLEGERANTEAFF.